This T cell receptor (beta chain) was profiled in a study of Ad26.COV2.S vaccination and SARS-CoV-2 variants. General study findings and limits: Vaccine and placebo groups showed comparable non-spike TCR breadth.

Some clones are missing from TCRdb's copy, which holds only in-frame ones; the method was immunoSEQ multiplex PCR. The sample lists roughly 400,000 clones; 89% were seen once. Germline V lookup: CDR1 GTSNPN, CDR2 SVGIG (reference sequence). The CDR3 totals 12 residues. Trimming shortened V by 1 base and J by 7 bases, and 11 bases separated the two germline ends. For this clone: The antigen is unknown.

Treatment denoted: 19 received Ad26.COV2.S at low or high dose, single or two shots; about 5 received placebo; per-sample allocation not given. On day 63 after the first injection, vaccine and placebo recipients gave samples. The clonotype comes from a person between 18 and 65 years old who received the Ad26.COV2.S COVID-19 vaccine or a placebo. The source material was peripheral blood, sampled in a trial of Ad26.COV2.S vaccine versus placebo. The rearrangement uses TRBV30 and TRBJ2-7; D is unresolved. CDR3 residues: CAWSEALREQYF. CDR3 bases: TGTGCCTGGAGTGAAGCCCTAAGGGAGCAGTACTTC.